This TCR beta chain stems from a study of immune evolution from preneoplasia to lung adenocarcinoma. The method was immunoSEQ multiplex PCR; TCRdb's version includes in-frame clones alone and lacks a portion of them. This sample has some 5,500 clones, with 75% to 90% found just once. This CDR3 spans 18 amino acids. Germline V lookup: CDR1 LNHDA, CDR2 SQIVND (reference sequence). V lost 3 bases to trimming and J lost 0 bases, with 18 bases between them. The sequencing input was FFPE adjacent normal lung tissue. This sequence joins TRBV19 and TRBJ1-5; the D gene is possibly TRBD1 (5 bases). The receptor's source is a person aged 65 to 85 with lung adenocarcinoma. CDR3 DNA: TGTGCCAGTAGTATTTACTTGGGGGGAGTTGATAGCAATCAGCCCCAGCATTTT. As protein: CASSIYLGGVDSNQPQHF.